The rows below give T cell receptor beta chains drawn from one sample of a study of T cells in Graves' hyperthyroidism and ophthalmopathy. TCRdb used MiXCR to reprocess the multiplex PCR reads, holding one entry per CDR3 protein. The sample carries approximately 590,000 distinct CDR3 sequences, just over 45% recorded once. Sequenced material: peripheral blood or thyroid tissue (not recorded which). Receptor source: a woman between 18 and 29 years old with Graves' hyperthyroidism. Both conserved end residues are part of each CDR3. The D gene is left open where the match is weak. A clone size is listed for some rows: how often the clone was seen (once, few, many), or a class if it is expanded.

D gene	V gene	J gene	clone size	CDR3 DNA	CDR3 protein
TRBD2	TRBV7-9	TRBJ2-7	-	TGTGCCAGCAGCTTATCATTAGAGCTAGCGGGGTACGAGCAGTACTTC	CASSLSLELAGYEQYF
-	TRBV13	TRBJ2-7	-	TGTGCCAGCAATCCGGTAGGCTCCTACGAGCAGTACTTC	CASNPVGSYEQYF
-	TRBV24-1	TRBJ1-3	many	TGTGCCACCAGTGACGGACACAACTCTGGAAACACCATATATTTT	CATSDGHNSGNTIYF
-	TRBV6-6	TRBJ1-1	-	TGTGCCAGCAGTTCCTGGACGGCCGGAGGGACTGAAGCTTTCTTT	CASSSWTAGGTEAFF
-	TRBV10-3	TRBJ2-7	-	TGTGCCATCAGTTTTGCAGGGTACGAGCAGTACTTC	CAISFAGYEQYF
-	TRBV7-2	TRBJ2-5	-	TGTGCCAGCAGCTATAGCGTTTTGGTAGAGACCCAGTACTTC	CASSYSVLVETQYF
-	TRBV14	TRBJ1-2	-	TGTGCCAGCAGCCAATTGGGCCTTCGTTACACCTTC	CASSQLGLRYTF
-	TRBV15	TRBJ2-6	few	TGTGCCACCAGCAGAGATCTTGGGGCCAACGTCCTGACTTTC	CATSRDLGANVLTF
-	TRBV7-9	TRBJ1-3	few	TGTGCCAGCAGCGACTCTCCGGGTGGATTTGGAAACACCATATATTTT	CASSDSPGGFGNTIYF
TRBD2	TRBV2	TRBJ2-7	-	TGTGCCAGCAGTCACCTTCGACTAGCGGGAATCTACGAGCAGTACTTC	CASSHLRLAGIYEQYF
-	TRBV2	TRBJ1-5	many	TGTGCCAGCGAACGGGGAGACAATCAGCCCCAGCATTTT	CASERGDNQPQHF